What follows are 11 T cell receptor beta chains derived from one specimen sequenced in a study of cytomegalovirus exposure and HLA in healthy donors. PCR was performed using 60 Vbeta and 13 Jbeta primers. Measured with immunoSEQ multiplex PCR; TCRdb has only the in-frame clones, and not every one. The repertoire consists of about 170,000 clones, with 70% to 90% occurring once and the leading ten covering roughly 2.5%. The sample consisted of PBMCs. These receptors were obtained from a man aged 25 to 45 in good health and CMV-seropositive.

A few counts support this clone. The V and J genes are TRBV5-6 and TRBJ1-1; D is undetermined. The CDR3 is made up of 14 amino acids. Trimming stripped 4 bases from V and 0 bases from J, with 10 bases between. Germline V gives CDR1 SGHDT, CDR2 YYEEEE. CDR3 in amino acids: CASSPLTVNTEAFF. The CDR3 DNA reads TGTGCCAGCAGCCCCCTTACAGTGAACACTGAAGCTTTCTTT.

This CDR3 reads CASSPTSGRGGELFF. CDR3 DNA sequence: TGCGCCAGCAGCCCCACTAGCGGGAGGGGCGGGGAGCTGTTTTTT. The chain carries TRBV5-1 and TRBJ2-2; 13 bases align to TRBD2. The trim removed 4 bases at V and 7 bases at J, leaving 4 bases unmatched. Germline lookup yields CDR1 SGHRS and CDR2 YFSETQ. The CDR3 loop spans 15 amino acids.

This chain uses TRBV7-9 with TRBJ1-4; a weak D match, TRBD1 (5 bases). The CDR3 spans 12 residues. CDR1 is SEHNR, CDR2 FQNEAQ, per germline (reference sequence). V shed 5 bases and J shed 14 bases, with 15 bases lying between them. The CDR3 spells CASSPGGSWLFF. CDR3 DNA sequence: TGTGCCAGCAGCCCGGGGGGGAGTTGGCTGTTTTTT.

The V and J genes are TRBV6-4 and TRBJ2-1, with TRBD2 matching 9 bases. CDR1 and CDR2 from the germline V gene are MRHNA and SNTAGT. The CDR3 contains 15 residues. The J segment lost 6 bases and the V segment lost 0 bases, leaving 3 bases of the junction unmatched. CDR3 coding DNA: TGTGCCAGCAGTGACTCTGCGGGAGGGGGCAATGAGCAGTTCTTC. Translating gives CASSDSAGGGNEQFF.

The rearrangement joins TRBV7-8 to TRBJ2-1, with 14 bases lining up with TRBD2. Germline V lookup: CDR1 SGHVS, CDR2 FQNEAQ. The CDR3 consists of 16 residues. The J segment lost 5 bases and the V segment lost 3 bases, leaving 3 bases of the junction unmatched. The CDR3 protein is CASSLGLAGVHNEQFF. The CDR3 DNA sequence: TGTGCCAGCAGCTTGGGACTAGCGGGAGTCCACAATGAGCAGTTCTTC.

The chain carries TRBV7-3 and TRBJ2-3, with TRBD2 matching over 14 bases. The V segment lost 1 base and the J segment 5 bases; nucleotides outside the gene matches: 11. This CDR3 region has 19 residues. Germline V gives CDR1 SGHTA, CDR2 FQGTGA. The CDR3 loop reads CASSLRGLTSGRERDTQYF. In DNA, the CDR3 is TGTGCCAGCAGCTTAAGAGGATTGACTAGCGGGAGGGAGCGAGATACGCAGTATTTT.

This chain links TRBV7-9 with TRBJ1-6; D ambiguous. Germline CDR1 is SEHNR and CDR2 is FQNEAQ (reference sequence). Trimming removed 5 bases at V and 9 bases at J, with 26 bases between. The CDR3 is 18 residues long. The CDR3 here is CASSPRPGPNRLSSPLHF. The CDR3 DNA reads TGTGCCAGCAGCCCCCGCCCAGGTCCCAACCGATTGAGTTCACCCCTCCACTTT.

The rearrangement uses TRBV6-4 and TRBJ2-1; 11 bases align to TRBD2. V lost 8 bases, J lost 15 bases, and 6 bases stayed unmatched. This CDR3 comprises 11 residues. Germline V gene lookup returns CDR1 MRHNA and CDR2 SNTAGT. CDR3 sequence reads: CASYFLAGGFF. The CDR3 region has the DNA TGTGCCAGCTACTTCCTAGCGGGGGGGTTCTTC.

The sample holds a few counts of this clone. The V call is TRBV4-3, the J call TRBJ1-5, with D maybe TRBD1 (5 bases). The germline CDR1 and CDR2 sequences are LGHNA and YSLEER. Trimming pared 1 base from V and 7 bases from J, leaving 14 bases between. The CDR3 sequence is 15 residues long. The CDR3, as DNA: TGCGCCAGCAGCCAAGTGTTGGCAGGGAAACAGCCCCAGCATTTT. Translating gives CASSQVLAGKQPQHF.

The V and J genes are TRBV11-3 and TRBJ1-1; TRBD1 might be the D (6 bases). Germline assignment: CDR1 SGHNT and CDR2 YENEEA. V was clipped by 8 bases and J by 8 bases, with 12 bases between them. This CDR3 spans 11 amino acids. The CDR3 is CASAGVSEAFF. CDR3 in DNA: TGTGCCAGCGCAGGGGTTTCCGAAGCTTTCTTT.

The CDR3, as DNA: TGCGCCAGCAGCTCCACCCCCCAGACAGGGGGTAAAAACATTCAGTACTTC. This gives the protein CASSSTPQTGGKNIQYF. The rearrangement links TRBV5-1 to TRBJ2-4; 9 bases line up with TRBD1. Trimming at V came to 3 bases and at J to 4 bases, leaving 11 bases not matched to a gene. The CDR3 extends over 17 amino acids. The germline V gene has CDR1 SGHRS and CDR2 YFSETQ.